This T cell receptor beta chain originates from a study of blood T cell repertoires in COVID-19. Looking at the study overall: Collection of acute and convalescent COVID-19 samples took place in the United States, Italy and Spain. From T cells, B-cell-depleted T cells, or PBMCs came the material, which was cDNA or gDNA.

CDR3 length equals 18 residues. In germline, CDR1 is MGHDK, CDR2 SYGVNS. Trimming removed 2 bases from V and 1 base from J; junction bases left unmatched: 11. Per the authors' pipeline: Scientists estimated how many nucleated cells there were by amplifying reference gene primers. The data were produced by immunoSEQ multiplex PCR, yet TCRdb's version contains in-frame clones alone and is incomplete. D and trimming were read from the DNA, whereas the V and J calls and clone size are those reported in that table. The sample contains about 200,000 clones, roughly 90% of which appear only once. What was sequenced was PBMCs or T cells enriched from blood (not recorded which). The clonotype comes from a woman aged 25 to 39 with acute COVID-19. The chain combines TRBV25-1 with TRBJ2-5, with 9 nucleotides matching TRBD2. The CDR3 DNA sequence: TGTGCCAGCAGTGAAGGCGGGACTAGCCATCAATTCCAAGAGACCCAGTACTTC. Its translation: CASSEGGTSHQFQETQYF.